This entry lists 16 T cell receptor beta chains sequenced from one sample in a study of cytotoxic CD8 clonotypes in ibrutinib-treated CLL. Assay used: immunoSEQ multiplex PCR; TCRdb lists only in-frame clones, some missing. This table has about 89,000 clones, approximately 82% appearing once. The specimen was PBMCs, collected after 12 months of ibrutinib treatment. These receptors were taken from a human donor with chronic lymphocytic leukemia.

This clone was seen a few times. The rearrangement uses TRBV5-1 and TRBJ2-7; TRBD2 might be the D (7 bases). Germline CDR1 reads SGHRS; CDR2 reads YFSETQ. The CDR3 spans 15 residues. Trimming shortened V by 0 bases and J by 4 bases, and 14 bases separated the two germline ends. CDR3 DNA: TGCGCCAGCAGCTTGGTGTGGGGAGGGGGTTACGAGCAGTACTTC. This gives the protein CASSLVWGGGYEQYF.

CDR3 in amino acids: CASTRGASTDTQYF. The DNA of the CDR3 is TGTGCCAGCACCCGAGGGGCGAGCACAGATACGCAGTATTTT. The chain has TRBV9 and TRBJ2-3; D possibly uses TRBD1 or TRBD2 (5 bases each). There are 14 residues in the CDR3. Trimming left V 6 bases short and J 0 bases short, with 11 bases between. Germline V CDR1 and CDR2: SGDLS, YYNGEE. Drawing the rest from reference TRBV9 and TRBJ2-3, the complete variable domain is DSGVTQTPKHLITATGQRVTLRCSPRSGDLSVYWYQQSLDQGLQFLIQYYNGEERAKGNILERFSAQQFPDLHSELNLSSLELGDSALYFCASTRGASTDTQYFGPGTRLTVL.

The chain couples TRBV7-2 to TRBJ1-2; tentative D call: TRBD1 (5 bases). The V gene lost 3 bases and the J gene lost 4 bases, with 9 bases spanning the gap. CDR1 is SGHTA, CDR2 FQGNSA, per germline. The CDR3 runs to 13 residues. CDR3 sequence: CASSFRRAYGYTF. CDR3 DNA: TGTGCCAGCAGCTTTCGCAGGGCCTATGGCTACACCTTC.

The chain couples TRBV7-9 to TRBJ2-5, with 10 positions matching TRBD2. The trim removed 0 bases at V and 4 bases at J, leaving 5 bases unmatched. The length of the CDR3 is 16 residues. Germline-derived CDR1 and CDR2 are SEHNR and FQNEAQ (reference sequence). DNA for the CDR3: TGTGCCAGCAGCTTAGCCCAGCGGGGGGGTGGAGAGACCCAGTACTTC. Its protein is CASSLAQRGGGETQYF.

This clone was observed a single time. The rearrangement joins TRBV9 to TRBJ2-3, with 7 nucleotides matching TRBD2. Germline CDR1 SGDLS, CDR2 YYNGEE. The CDR3 spans 15 residues. V trimming: 3 bases; J trimming: 1 base; junction bases outside the gene matches: 5. The DNA of the CDR3 is TGTGCCAGCAGCGCCTCGAGCGGGGGCACAGATACGCAGTATTTT. Protein: CASSASSGGTDTQYF. The full variable domain, its missing parts supplied by reference TRBV9 and TRBJ2-3, is DSGVTQTPKHLITATGQRVTLRCSPRSGDLSVYWYQQSLDQGLQFLIQYYNGEERAKGNILERFSAQQFPDLHSELNLSSLELGDSALYFCASSASSGGTDTQYFGPGTRLTVL.

The chain has TRBV25-1 and TRBJ1-1; no reliable D call. This CDR3 contains 12 residues. Trimming removed 7 bases at V and 2 bases at J, with 8 bases between. Germline assignment: CDR1 MGHDK and CDR2 SYGVNS. The CDR3 nucleotides read TGTGCCAGCAAGAAAAGTAACACTGAAGCTTTCTTT. Protein product: CASKKSNTEAFF.

The chain combines TRBV13 with TRBJ1-1; D may be TRBD1 (5 bases). Trimming removed 4 bases from V and 5 bases from J, with 14 bases in between. This CDR3 spans 14 amino acids. CDR1 PRHDT and CDR2 FYEKMQ come from the germline V gene (reference sequence). CDR3 in amino acids: CASSWGTENTEAFF. CDR3 nucleotides: TGTGCCAGCAGCTGGGGGACCGAGAATACTGAAGCTTTCTTT.

V and J are TRBV7-6 and TRBJ1-2; tentative D call: TRBD1 (6 bases). In germline, CDR1 is SGHVS, CDR2 FNYEAQ. This CDR3 region has 13 residues. Trimming took off 1 base at V and 6 bases at J, with 9 bases between the two ends. The CDR3 reads CASSLGTVHGYTF. CDR3 in DNA: TGTGCCAGCAGCTTAGGGACAGTTCATGGCTACACCTTC.

The CDR3 loop reads CASRGLTGKNTEAFF. For the CDR3, the DNA is TGCGCCAGCAGGGGCTTAACGGGGAAAAACACTGAAGCTTTCTTT. The chain carries TRBV4-1 and TRBJ1-1; D is undetermined. The length of the CDR3 is 15 residues. With 6 bases removed from V and 2 bases from J, the gap between germline ends came to 16 bases. Germline values: CDR1 MGHRA, CDR2 YSYEKL.

V is TRBV6-1 and J is TRBJ1-2, with D maybe TRBD1 (6 bases). Looked up from germline, CDR1 is MNHNS and CDR2 is SASEGT. The CDR3 is 15 residues long. The V gene lost 0 bases and the J gene lost 3 bases, with 11 bases spanning the gap. CDR3 DNA: TGTGCCAGCAGTGAAGCAGGGGGTACTCACTATGGCTACACCTTC. Encoded protein: CASSEAGGTHYGYTF.

The CDR3 region is CASSRTSGAYNEQFF. The CDR3 DNA sequence: TGTGCCAGCTCTCGGACTAGCGGGGCGTACAATGAGCAGTTCTTC. The chain uses TRBV27 and TRBJ2-1; 12 nucleotides align to TRBD2. Germline assignment: CDR1 MNHEY and CDR2 SMNVEV (reference sequence). The ends lost 8 bases at V and 4 bases at J; junction bases unmatched: 6. CDR3 length equals 15 residues.

The rearrangement joins TRBV28 to TRBJ2-7; TRBD2 matches at 14 bases. CDR3 length: 14 amino acids. V was clipped by 7 bases and J by 7 bases; unmatched bases: 6. From germline, CDR1 is MDHEN and CDR2 SYDVKM. The chain's CDR3 is CASIRLAGGHEQYF. The CDR3 coding sequence is TGTGCCAGCATTCGACTAGCGGGGGGGCATGAGCAGTACTTC.

The V and J genes are TRBV9 and TRBJ2-1; 11 bases match TRBD2. Germline V gene data show CDR1 as SGDLS and CDR2 as YYNGEE. The J segment lost 8 bases and the V segment lost 5 bases, leaving 6 bases of the junction unmatched. The CDR3 loop spans 14 amino acids. CDR3 in DNA: TGTGCCAGCAGTCGCTTAGCGGGGGGGCATGAGCAGTTCTTC. Residues: CASSRLAGGHEQFF.

This clone turned up a few times. This sequence joins TRBV10-2 and TRBJ2-7, with 9 bases matching TRBD1. Trimming took 6 bases from V and 2 from J; bases not matched to a gene: 5. CDR1 and CDR2 from the germline V gene are WSHSY and SAAADI. The CDR3 runs 14 residues. Written as DNA, the CDR3 is TGCGCCAGCAGCAGGACAGGGGAGGCCTACGAGCAGTACTTC. It yields the protein CASSRTGEAYEQYF.

The V call is TRBV7-3, the J call TRBJ2-2; D is uncertain. The CDR3 is made up of 13 amino acids. The V end was cut by 5 bases, the J end by 8 bases, with 12 bases between. The V gene's germline CDR1 is SGHTA and CDR2 FQGTGA. For the CDR3, the DNA is TGTGCCAGCAGCCTCCGCGATCTGGGGGAGCTGTTTTTT. Translation: CASSLRDLGELFF.

A few counts support this clone. The genes are TRBV19 and TRBJ2-2; D is unresolved. Per germline, CDR1 LNHDA and CDR2 SQIVND (reference sequence). The CDR3 is 12 amino acids. Deletions cut 4 bases from V and 6 bases from J, with 6 bases between. The CDR3 DNA reads TGTGCCAGTAGTACCCAGGCCGGGGAGCTGTTTTTT. It is translated as CASSTQAGELFF.